This TCR beta chain was found in a study of control samples from healthy donors and cancer patients. Generated by immunoSEQ multiplex PCR, the TCRdb table keeps only in-frame clones and is missing some. The data contain about 120,000 clones, roughly nine tenths of them seen just once; the ten biggest clones take up less than 1.5%. The germline gives CDR1 SGHAT, CDR2 FQNNGV. Trimming took 6 bases from V and 5 from J, leaving 13 bases between them. The CDR3 is made up of 13 amino acids. This clonotype originated in a woman between 45 and 60 years old with colorectal cancer. This chain uses TRBV11-2 with TRBJ2-5; D gene uncertain. Sequencing used PBMCs. CDR3 DNA: TGTGCCAGCAGTTCACCCCGGAAGGAGACCCAGTACTTC. As protein: CASSSPRKETQYF. Together with reference TRBV11-2 and TRBJ2-5, the CDR3 gives the full variable domain: EAGVAQSPRYKIIEKRQSVAFWCNPISGHATLYWYQQILGQGPKLLIQFQNNGVVDDSQLPKDRFSAERLKGVDSTLKIQPAKLEDSAVYLCASSSPRKETQYFGPGTRLLVL.